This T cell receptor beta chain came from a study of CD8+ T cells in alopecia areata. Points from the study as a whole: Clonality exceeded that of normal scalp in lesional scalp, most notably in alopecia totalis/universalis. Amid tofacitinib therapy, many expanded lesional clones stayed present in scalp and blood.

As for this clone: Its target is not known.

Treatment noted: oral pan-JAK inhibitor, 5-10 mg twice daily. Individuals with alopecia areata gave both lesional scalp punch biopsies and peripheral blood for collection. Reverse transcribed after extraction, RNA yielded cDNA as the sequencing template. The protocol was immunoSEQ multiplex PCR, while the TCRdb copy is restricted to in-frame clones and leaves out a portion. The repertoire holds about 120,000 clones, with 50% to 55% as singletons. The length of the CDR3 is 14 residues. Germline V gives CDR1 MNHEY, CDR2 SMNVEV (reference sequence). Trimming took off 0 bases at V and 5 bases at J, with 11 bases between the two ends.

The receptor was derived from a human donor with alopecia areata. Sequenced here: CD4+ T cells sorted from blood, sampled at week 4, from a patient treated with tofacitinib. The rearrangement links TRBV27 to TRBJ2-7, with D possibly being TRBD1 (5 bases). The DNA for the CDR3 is TGTGCCAGCAGTTTATCGCAGGGTGGCCACGAGCAGTACTTC. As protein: CASSLSQGGHEQYF.